This T cell receptor beta chain stems from a study of T cells after yellow fever vaccination. Study observations and caveats: Bulk-population clonotypes that are abundant could appear as contaminants in FACS-sorted repertoires. The booster response re-showed most primary clones: 96% CD4, around 87% CD8. On re-exposure, the response was weaker but peaked faster, at day 5 versus 15.

This clonotype has just a few counts. The antigen is undetermined. Researchers made TCR cDNA using 5'RACE template switching, and this step added a universal primer site and UMIs. TCRdb ran MiXCR on the 5' RACE reads and lists one entry per CDR3 protein. The table lists about 580,000 distinct CDR3 sequences, about 17% of them singletons, with roughly a sixth in the top ten. The V gene's germline CDR1 is KGHSH and CDR2 LQKENI. Between the trimmed V and J ends, which lost 4 bases and 4 bases, there was a span of 14 bases. CDR3 length: 14 residues. V gene TRBV18 combines with J gene TRBJ2-7; tentative D call: TRBD1 (6 bases). This receptor was obtained from a man younger than 30 who received the YFV17D yellow fever vaccine. The sample in question was PBMCs, obtained 5 days after the first yellow fever vaccination. The chain's CDR3 is CASSHGQLSYEQYV. CDR3 coding DNA: TGTGCCAGCTCACACGGACAGCTATCTTACGAGCAGTACGTC.